This T cell receptor beta chain was sequenced for a study of blood T cell repertoires in COVID-19. This clone appeared a few times. Germline V gene sequence: CDR1 SGHAT, CDR2 FQNNGV. This CDR3 contains 15 residues. With V trimmed by 6 bases and J by 1 base, 8 bases remained unmatched. Sequencing used immunoSEQ multiplex PCR; TCRdb keeps in-frame clones, though not all of them. The sample carries around 180,000 clones, about 80% recorded once. The gene calls are TRBV11-2 and TRBJ1-1, with 7 bases lining up with TRBD1. The specimen sequenced was PBMCs or T cells enriched from blood (not recorded which). This TCR came from a man in his forties or fifties who had recovered from COVID-19. Here the CDR3 reads CASRRDRASNTEAFF. CDR3 coding DNA: TGTGCCAGCAGAAGAGACAGGGCTTCGAACACTGAAGCTTTCTTT. Complete variable domain (other parts from reference TRBV11-2 and TRBJ1-1): EAGVAQSPRYKIIEKRQSVAFWCNPISGHATLYWYQQILGQGPKLLIQFQNNGVVDDSQLPKDRFSAERLKGVDSTLKIQPAKLEDSAVYLCASRRDRASNTEAFFGQGTRLTVV.